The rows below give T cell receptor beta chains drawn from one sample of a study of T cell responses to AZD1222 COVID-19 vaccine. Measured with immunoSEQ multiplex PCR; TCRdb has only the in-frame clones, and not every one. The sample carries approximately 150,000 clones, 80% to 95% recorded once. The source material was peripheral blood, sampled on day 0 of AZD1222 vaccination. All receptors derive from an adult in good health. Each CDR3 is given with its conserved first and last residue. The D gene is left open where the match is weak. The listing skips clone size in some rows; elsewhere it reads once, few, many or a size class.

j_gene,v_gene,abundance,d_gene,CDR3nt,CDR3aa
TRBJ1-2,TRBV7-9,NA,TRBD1,TGTGCCAGCAGCCCCACCGGGACAGGGTCTGGCTACACCTTC,CASSPTGTGSGYTF
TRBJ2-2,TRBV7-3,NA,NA,TGTGCCAGCAGGTCCGGGACCCAGAACACCGGGGAGCTGTTTTTT,CASRSGTQNTGELFF
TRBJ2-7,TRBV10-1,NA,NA,TGCGCCAGCAGTGGGCAGCACCTCTACGAGCAGTACTTC,CASSGQHLYEQYF
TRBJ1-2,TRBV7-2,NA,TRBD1,TGTGCCAGCACCGACCGACAGGGGCTTTATGGCTACACCTTC,CASTDRQGLYGYTF
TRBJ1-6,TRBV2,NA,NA,TGTGCCAGCCGTGCCAGAGAGCGTTCACCCCTCCACTTT,CASRARERSPLHF
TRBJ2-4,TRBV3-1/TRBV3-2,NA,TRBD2,TGTGCCAGCAGCCACCTACTAGCGGGGGGAGCCAAAAACATTCAGTACTTC,CASSHLLAGGAKNIQYF
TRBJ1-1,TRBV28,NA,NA,TGTGCCAGCAGCCCTGACACTGAAGCTTTCTTT,CASSPDTEAFF
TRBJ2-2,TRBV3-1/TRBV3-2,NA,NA,TGTGCCAGCAGCCAGGGGACCTTAAACACCGGGGAGCTGTTTTTT,CASSQGTLNTGELFF
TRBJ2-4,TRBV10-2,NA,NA,TGCGCCAGCAGTACAATTGACACAACGGCCGAAAGCGTTCAGTACTTC,CASSTIDTTAESVQYF
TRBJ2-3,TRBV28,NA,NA,TGTGCCAGCAGTTTACCTAACCAACGGCCCCTAGCAGCTAGCACAGATACGCAGTATTTT,CASSLPNQRPLAASTDTQYF
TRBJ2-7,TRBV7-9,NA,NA,TGTGCCAGCAGTCTTGTCGGTTATGGTGACGAGCAGTACTTC,CASSLVGYGDEQYF
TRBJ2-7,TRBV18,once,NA,TGTGCCAGCTCACCTCGGGCAGGAGACGCCTACGAGCAGTACTTC,CASSPRAGDAYEQYF
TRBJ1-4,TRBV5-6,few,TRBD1,TGTGCCAGCAGCTCGGACAGGGGAGAGAAGTATGAAAAACTGTTTTTT,CASSSDRGEKYEKLFF
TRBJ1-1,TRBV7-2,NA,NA,TGTGCCAGCAGCTCACGACCGTTAGACGTGTGGACTGAAGCTTTCTTT,CASSSRPLDVWTEAFF
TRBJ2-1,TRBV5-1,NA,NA,TGCGCCAGCAGCTTGGAAAGCTCTAGCGCTTCCTACAATGAGCAGTTCTTC,CASSLESSSASYNEQFF
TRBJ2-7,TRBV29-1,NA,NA,TGCAGCGTAGGAGGGGGGGCCTACGAGCAGTACTTC,CSVGGGAYEQYF
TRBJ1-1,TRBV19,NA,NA,TGTGCCAGTAGTATAGGGGGAGGGGGCACTGAAGCTTTCTTT,CASSIGGGGTEAFF
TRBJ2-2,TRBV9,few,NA,TGTGCCAGCAGCGTAGGCGGGTCCAGCACCGGGGAGCTGTTTTTT,CASSVGGSSTGELFF
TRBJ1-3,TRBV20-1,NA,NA,TGCAGTGCTAGTAGCTGGGCATCCGGAAACACCATATATTTT,CSASSWASGNTIYF
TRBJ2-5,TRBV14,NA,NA,TGTGCCAGCAGCCAAGAGGGGGCCCAGTACTTC,CASSQEGAQYF
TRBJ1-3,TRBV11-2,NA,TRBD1,TGTGCCAGCAGCCAGACAGGGGTAACTGGAAACACCATATATTTT,CASSQTGVTGNTIYF
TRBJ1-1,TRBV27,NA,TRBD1,TGTGCCAGCAGTTTTAGGGGGCCAGTGAACACTGAAGCTTTCTTT,CASSFRGPVNTEAFF
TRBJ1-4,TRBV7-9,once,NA,TGTGCCAGCAGCTACAGGGACCATGAAAAACTGTTTTTT,CASSYRDHEKLFF
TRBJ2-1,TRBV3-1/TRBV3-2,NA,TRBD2,TGTGCCAGCACCCTAGCGGGAGGGGTTTACAATGAGCAGTTCTTC,CASTLAGGVYNEQFF
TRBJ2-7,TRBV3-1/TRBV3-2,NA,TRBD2,TGTGCCAGCAGCCAAGGGGAGGGCGGGTACGAGCAGTACTTC,CASSQGEGGYEQYF
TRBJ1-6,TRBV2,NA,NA,TGTGCCAGCACCGAGGAGAGGTATTCACCCCTCCACTTT,CASTEERYSPLHF
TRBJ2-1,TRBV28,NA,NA,TGTGCCAGCAGCCAGCTCAATGAGCAGTTCTTC,CASSQLNEQFF
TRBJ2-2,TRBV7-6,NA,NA,TGTGCCAGCAGCTTAGCGGAAAACCGAATAGGGGGGCAGCCCGGGGAGCTGTTTTTT,CASSLAENRIGGQPGELFF
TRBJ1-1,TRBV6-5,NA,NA,TGTGCCAGCAGTTACCGATCCGGGGGGATCACTGAAGCTTTCTTT,CASSYRSGGITEAFF
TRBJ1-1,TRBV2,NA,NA,TGTGCCAGCAGTCCCGCGGGACTTATGAACACTGAAGCTTTCTTT,CASSPAGLMNTEAFF
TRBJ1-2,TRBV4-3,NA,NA,TGCGCCAGCAGCCAAGAACTAGGGGCCTATGGCTACACCTTC,CASSQELGAYGYTF
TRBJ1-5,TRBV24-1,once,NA,TGTGCCACCAGTGATTTAACGGCGGCAGTTTATCAGCCCCAGCATTTT,CATSDLTAAVYQPQHF
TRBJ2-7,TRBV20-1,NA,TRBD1,TGCAGTGCTAGTCACCGGGACAGGGGGTTCTACGAGCAGTACTTC,CSASHRDRGFYEQYF
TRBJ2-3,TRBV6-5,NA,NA,TGTGCCAGCAGTTACAAAGCAGATACGCAGTATTTT,CASSYKADTQYF
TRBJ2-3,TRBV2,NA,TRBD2,TGTGCCAGCGTATGGACTAGCGGGAGGGATACGCAGTATTTT,CASVWTSGRDTQYF
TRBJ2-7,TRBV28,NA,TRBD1,TGTGCCAGCAGTAACCGACAGGGTCGGACCTACGAGCAGTACTTC,CASSNRQGRTYEQYF
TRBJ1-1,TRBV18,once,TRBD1,TGTGCCAGCTCACAGGGACAGAGCAACACTGAAGCTTTCTTT,CASSQGQSNTEAFF
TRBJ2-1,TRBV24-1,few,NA,TGTGCCACCAGGGGGGCTAGCGGCTCCTACAATGAGCAGTTCTTC,CATRGASGSYNEQFF
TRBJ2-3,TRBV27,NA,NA,TGTGCCAGCAGTTTTTTGCGCTCGGGGGCGGATAGCACAGATACGCAGTATTTT,CASSFLRSGADSTDTQYF
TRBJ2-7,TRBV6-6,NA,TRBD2,TGTGCCAGCAGTCGGGGGACTAGCGGAACGAGCTCCTACGAGCAGTACTTC,CASSRGTSGTSSYEQYF
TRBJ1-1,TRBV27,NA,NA,TGTGCCAGCAACCTTATTGGGACGTTGAACACTGAAGCTTTCTTT,CASNLIGTLNTEAFF
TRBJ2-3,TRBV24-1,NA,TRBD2,TGTGCCACCAGTGATCCGACCGGGACTAGTGATACGCAGTATTTT,CATSDPTGTSDTQYF
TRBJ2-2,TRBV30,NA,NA,TGTGCCTGGACCCATCCGACGAACACCGGGGAGCTGTTTTTT,CAWTHPTNTGELFF
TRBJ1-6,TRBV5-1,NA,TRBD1,TGCGCCAGCAGCACCGGGACAGGAGGGGCCTATAATTCACCCCTCCACTTT,CASSTGTGGAYNSPLHF
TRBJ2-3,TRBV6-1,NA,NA,TGTGCCAGCAGTGAAGGGGGCGGAGCTAGCACAGATACGCAGTATTTT,CASSEGGGASTDTQYF
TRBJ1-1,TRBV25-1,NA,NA,TGTGCCAGCATGGGGCAGGGGCGGGAGGCTTTCTTT,CASMGQGREAFF
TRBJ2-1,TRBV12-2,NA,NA,TGTGCAAGTCGCCGTAGCGGGAACTCCTACAATGAGCAGTTCTTC,CASRRSGNSYNEQFF
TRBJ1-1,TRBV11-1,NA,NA,TGTGCCAGCAGCTTAGTCCGCGACAGATTGAACACTGAAGCTTTCTTT,CASSLVRDRLNTEAFF
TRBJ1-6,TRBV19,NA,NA,TGTGCCAGTAAGGCAGGGCAGGGGAATTCACCCCTCCACTTT,CASKAGQGNSPLHF
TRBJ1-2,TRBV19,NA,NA,TGTGCCAGTCAGGATGGGGCGAGACGGCGGGGAACCTTC,CASQDGARRRGTF
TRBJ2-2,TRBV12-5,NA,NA,TGTGCTAGTGCTCTCCACCCAGGCTTGAACACCGGGGAGCTGTTTTTT,CASALHPGLNTGELFF
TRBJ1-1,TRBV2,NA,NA,TGTGCCAGCAGGATGGCTGAAGCTTTCTTT,CASRMAEAFF
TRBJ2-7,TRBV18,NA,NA,TGTGCCAGCTCACCACTCCCATATCTGCCTCCCTCTTACGAGCAGTACTTC,CASSPLPYLPPSYEQYF
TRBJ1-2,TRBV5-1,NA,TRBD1,TGCGCCAGCAGCCCTTACCGGGACAGGGCCACTTTTAGCGGCTACACCTTC,CASSPYRDRATFSGYTF